This T cell receptor beta chain was identified in a study of T cell responses to AZD1222 COVID-19 vaccine. Per the germline V gene, CDR1 is GTSNPN and CDR2 is SVGIG (reference sequence). This CDR3 has 14 amino acids. Trimming removed 0 bases from V and 4 bases from J; junction bases left unmatched: 5. Study-level points and caveats: Unmutated variant regions are reportedly the target of nearly half of TCRs that are spike-specific. Breadth and depth of Spike-specific TCRs rose after two AZD1222 doses. Seropositive at baseline were only a handful of AZD1222 recipients. Donor demographics were predominantly white British with a female majority; clonal diversity may be underestimated.

Data came from immunoSEQ multiplex PCR; TCRdb stores just in-frame clones and leaves some out. The table lists 100,000 to 150,000 clones, more than 70% of them singletons. As concerns this clone: Its antigen remains unknown.

This specimen consisted of peripheral blood, obtained 28 days after the second AZD1222 dose. The chain recombines TRBV30 with TRBJ1-2, with TRBD1 matching 7 bases. This sequence was found in an adult who received the AZD1222 COVID-19 vaccine. DNA of the CDR3: TGTGCCTGGAGTGTTGACAGGGATAGCTATGGCTACACCTTC. The encoded protein is CAWSVDRDSYGYTF. Full variable domain (remainder filled in from reference TRBV30 and TRBJ1-2): SQTIHQWPATLVQPVGSPLSLECTVEGTSNPNLYWYRQAAGRGLQLLFYSVGIGQISSEVPQNLSASRPQDRQFILSSKKLLLSDSGFYLCAWSVDRDSYGYTFGSGTRLTVV.